What follows describes a single T cell receptor (beta chain). Antigen specificity is unknown. This PCR relied on a set of 60 Vbeta primers and 13 Jbeta primers. TCRdb keeps only in-frame clones here, not all; method: immunoSEQ multiplex PCR. The repertoire holds 150,000 to 200,000 clones, around 77% seen once, with about 1% in the top ten. These data come from a study of cytomegalovirus exposure and HLA in healthy donors. Overall study results and limits: Presence/absence analyses treated sequencing depth as roughly uniform across donors.

CDR3 length: 13 residues. From germline, CDR1 is MNHEY and CDR2 SVGAGI. The V and J ends lost 6 bases and 6 bases respectively, with 14 bases between them. Samples came from healthy bone marrow donors. The sequence derives from a woman in her thirties or forties in good health and CMV-seronegative. V is TRBV6-5 and J is TRBJ1-1; D gene uncertain. Sequenced material: PBMCs. The DNA for the CDR3 is TGTGCCAGCAGGATAGGGAGTTGGGCTGAAGCTTTCTTT. Its protein is CASRIGSWAEAFF.